This T cell receptor (beta chain) was recovered during a study of blood T cell repertoires in COVID-19. Study-wide context: Acute-phase and convalescent COVID-19 samples originated in the United States, Italy and Spain.

Some clones are missing from TCRdb's copy, which holds only in-frame ones; the method was immunoSEQ multiplex PCR. This table holds around 150,000 clones, about 80% found once. This clone was observed a few times. V was cut by 6 bases and J by 5 bases, with 17 bases left in between. Germline V CDR1 and CDR2: MNHEY, SMNVEV (reference sequence). The CDR3 is made up of 14 amino acids. Participants' reported clinical history set cohort assignment. The chain couples TRBV27 to TRBJ2-7; possibly TRBD1 for D (6 bases). The origin of this receptor is a woman aged 60-75 years who had recovered from COVID-19. Sequenced input: PBMCs or T cells enriched from blood (not recorded which). The DNA for the CDR3 is TGTGCCAGCAGCTACGGACTGGACAGAGACGAGCAGTACTTC. It yields the protein CASSYGLDRDEQYF.